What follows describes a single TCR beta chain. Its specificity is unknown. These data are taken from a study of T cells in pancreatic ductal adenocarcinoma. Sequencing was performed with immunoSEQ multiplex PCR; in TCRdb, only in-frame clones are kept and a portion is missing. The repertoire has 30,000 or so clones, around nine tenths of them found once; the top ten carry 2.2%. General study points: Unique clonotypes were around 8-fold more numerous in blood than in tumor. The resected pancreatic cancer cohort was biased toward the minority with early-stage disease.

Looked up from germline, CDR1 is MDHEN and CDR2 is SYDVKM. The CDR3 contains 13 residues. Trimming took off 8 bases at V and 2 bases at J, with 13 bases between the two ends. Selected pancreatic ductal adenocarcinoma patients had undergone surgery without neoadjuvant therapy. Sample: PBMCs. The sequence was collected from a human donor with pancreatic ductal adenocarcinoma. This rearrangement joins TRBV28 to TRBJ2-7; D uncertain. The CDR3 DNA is TGTGCCAGCGGCTTTTTAGGGCCCTACGAGCAGTACTTC. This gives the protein CASGFLGPYEQYF. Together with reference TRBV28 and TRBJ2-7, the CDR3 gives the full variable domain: DVKVTQSSRYLVKRTGEKVFLECVQDMDHENMFWYRQDPGLGLRLIYFSYDVKMKEKGDIPEGYSVSREKKERFSLILESASTNQTSMYLCASGFLGPYEQYFGPGTRLTVT.